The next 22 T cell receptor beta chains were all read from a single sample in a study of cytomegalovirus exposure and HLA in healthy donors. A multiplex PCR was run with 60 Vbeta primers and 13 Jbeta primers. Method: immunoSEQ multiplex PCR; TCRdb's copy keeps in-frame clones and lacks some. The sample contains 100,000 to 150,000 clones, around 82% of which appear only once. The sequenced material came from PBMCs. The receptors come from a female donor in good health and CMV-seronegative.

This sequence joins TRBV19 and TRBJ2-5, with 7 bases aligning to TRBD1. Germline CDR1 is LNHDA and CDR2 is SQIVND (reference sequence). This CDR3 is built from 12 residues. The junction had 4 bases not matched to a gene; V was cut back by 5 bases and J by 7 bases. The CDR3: CASSFEGATQYF. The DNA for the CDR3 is TGTGCCAGTAGTTTCGAGGGGGCGACCCAGTACTTC.

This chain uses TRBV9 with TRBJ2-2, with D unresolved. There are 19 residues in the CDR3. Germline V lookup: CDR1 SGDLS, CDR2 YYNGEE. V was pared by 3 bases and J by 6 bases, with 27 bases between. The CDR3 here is CASSAPINPHINFSGELFF. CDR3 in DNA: TGTGCCAGCAGCGCCCCAATAAACCCCCATATCAACTTCTCCGGGGAGCTGTTTTTT.

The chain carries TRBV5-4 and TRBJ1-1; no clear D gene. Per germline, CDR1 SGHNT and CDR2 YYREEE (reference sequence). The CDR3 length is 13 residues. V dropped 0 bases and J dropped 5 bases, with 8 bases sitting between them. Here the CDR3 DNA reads TGTGCCAGCAGCTTGGACAGTAGGACTGAAGCTTTCTTT. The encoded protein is CASSLDSRTEAFF.

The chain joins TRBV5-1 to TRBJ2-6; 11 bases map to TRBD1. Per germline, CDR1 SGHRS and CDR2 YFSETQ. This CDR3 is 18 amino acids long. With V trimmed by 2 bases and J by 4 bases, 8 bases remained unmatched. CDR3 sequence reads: CASSLRDRGFGGANVLTF. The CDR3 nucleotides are TGCGCCAGCAGCTTACGGGACAGGGGGTTCGGAGGGGCCAACGTCCTGACTTTC.

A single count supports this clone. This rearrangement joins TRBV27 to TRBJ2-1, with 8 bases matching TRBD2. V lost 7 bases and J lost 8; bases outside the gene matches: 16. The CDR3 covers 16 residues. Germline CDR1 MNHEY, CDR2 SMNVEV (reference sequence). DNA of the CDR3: TGTGCCAGCAAGGGATCGCGGGAGGCCTATTGGGATGAGCAGTTCTTC. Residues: CASKGSREAYWDEQFF.

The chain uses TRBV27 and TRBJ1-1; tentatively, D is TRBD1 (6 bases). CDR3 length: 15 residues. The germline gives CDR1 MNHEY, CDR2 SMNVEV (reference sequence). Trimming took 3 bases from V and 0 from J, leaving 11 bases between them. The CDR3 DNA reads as TGTGCCAGCAGTTTCCAGGGGACTATGAACACTGAAGCTTTCTTT. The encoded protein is CASSFQGTMNTEAFF.

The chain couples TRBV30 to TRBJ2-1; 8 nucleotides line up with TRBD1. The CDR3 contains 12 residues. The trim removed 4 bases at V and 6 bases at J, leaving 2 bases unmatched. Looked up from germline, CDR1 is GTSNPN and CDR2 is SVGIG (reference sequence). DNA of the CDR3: TGTGCCTGGACCACAGGGGGCAATGAGCAGTTCTTC. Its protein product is CAWTTGGNEQFF. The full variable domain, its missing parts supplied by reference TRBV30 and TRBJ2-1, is SQTIHQWPATLVQPVGSPLSLECTVEGTSNPNLYWYRQAAGRGLQLLFYSVGIGQISSEVPQNLSASRPQDRQFILSSKKLLLSDSGFYLCAWTTGGNEQFFGPGTRLTVL.

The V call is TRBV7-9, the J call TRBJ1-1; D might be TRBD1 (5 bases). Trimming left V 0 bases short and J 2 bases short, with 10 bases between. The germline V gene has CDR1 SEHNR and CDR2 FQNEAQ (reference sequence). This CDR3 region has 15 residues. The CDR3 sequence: CASSLASGRNTEAFF. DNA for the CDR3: TGTGCCAGCAGCTTAGCGTCAGGGCGTAACACTGAAGCTTTCTTT.

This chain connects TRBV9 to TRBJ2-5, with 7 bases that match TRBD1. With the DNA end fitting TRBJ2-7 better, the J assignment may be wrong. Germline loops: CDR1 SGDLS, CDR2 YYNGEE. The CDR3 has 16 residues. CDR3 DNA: TGTGCCAGCAGCGTAGTTGGGGACAGCTTCTCCTACGAGCAGTACTTC. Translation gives CASSVVGDSFSYEQYF.

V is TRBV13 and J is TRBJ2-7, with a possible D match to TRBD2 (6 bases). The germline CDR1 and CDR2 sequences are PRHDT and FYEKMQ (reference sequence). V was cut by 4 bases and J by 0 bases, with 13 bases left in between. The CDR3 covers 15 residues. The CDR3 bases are TGTGCCAGCAGCTACACCGGGACTCGCTCCTACGAGCAGTACTTC. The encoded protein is CASSYTGTRSYEQYF. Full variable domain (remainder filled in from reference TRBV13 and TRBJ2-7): AAGVIQSPRHLIKEKRETATLKCYPIPRHDTVYWYQQGPGQDPQFLISFYEKMQSDKGSIPDRFSAQQFSDYHSELNMSSLELGDSALYFCASSYTGTRSYEQYFGPGTRLTVT.

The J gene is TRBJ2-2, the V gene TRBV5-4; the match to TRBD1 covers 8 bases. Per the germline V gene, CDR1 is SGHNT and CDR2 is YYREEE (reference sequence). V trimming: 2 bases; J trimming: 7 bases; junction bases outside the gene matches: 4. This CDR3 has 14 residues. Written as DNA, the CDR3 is TGTGCCAGCAGCTTAGCAGGGGGCGGCGGGGAGCTGTTTTTT. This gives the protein CASSLAGGGGELFF.

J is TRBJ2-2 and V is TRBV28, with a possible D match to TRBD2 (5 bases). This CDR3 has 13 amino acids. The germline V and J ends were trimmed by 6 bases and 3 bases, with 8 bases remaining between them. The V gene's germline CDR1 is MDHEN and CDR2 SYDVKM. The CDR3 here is CASRWGDTGELFF. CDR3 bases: TGTGCCAGCAGGTGGGGAGACACCGGGGAGCTGTTTTTT.

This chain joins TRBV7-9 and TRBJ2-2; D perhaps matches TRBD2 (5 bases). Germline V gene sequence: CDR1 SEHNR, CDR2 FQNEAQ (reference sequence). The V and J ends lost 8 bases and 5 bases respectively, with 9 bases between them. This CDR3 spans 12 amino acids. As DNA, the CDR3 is TGTGCCAGCTGGCCGGGGACCGGGGAGCTGTTTTTT. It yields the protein CASWPGTGELFF.

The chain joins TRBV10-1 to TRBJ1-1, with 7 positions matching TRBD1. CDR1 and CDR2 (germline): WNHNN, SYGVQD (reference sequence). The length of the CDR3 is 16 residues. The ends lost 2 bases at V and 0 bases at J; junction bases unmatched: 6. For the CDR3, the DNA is TGCGCCAGCAGTGAGAACAGGGGCAGGGTGAACACTGAAGCTTTCTTT. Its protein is CASSENRGRVNTEAFF.

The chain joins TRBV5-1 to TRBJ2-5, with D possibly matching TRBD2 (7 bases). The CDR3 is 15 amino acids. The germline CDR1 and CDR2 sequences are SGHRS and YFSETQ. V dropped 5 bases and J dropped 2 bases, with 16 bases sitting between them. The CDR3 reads CASSVGGGPQETQYF. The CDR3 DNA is TGCGCCAGCAGTGTTGGGGGGGGCCCTCAAGAGACCCAGTACTTC.

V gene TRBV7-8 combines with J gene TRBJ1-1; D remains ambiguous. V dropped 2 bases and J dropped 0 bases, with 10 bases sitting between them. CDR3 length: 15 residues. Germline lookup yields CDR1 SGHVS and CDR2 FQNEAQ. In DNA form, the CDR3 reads TGTGCCAGCAGCTTATGGCAGGAATTGAACACTGAAGCTTTCTTT. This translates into CASSLWQELNTEAFF. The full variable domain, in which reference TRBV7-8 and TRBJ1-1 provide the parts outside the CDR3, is GAGVSQSPRYKVAKRGQDVALRCDPISGHVSLFWYQQALGQGPEFLTYFQNEAQLDKSGLPSDRFFAERPEGSVSTLKIQRTQQEDSAVYLCASSLWQELNTEAFFGQGTRLTVV.

The CDR3 loop reads CASSWDRVSGELFF. CDR3 DNA sequence: TGTGCCAGCAGCTGGGACAGGGTTAGCGGGGAGCTGTTTTTT. This sequence joins TRBV7-2 and TRBJ2-2; 9 bases are shared with TRBD1. Trimming at V came to 4 bases and at J to 7 bases, leaving 4 bases not matched to a gene. Germline lookup yields CDR1 SGHTA and CDR2 FQGNSA. CDR3 length: 14 residues. The full variable domain, with the rest looked up from reference TRBV7-2 and TRBJ2-2, is GAGVSQSPSNKVTEKGKDVELRCDPISGHTALYWYRQSLGQGLEFLIYFQGNSAPDKSGLPSDRFSAERTGGSVSTLTIQRTQQEDSAVYLCASSWDRVSGELFFGEGSRLTVL.

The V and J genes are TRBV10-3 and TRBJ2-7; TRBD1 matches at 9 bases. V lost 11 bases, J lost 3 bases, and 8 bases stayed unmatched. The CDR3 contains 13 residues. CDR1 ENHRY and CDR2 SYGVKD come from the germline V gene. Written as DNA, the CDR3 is TGTGCCGTGGCCGGGACAGGGCGCTACGAGCAGTACTTC. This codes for CAVAGTGRYEQYF.

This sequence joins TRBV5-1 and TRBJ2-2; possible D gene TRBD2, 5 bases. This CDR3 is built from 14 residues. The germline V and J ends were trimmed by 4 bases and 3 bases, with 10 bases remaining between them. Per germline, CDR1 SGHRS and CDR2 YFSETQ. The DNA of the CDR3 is TGCGCCAGCAGCGCTGGACTTTACACCGGGGAGCTGTTTTTT. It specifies CASSAGLYTGELFF.

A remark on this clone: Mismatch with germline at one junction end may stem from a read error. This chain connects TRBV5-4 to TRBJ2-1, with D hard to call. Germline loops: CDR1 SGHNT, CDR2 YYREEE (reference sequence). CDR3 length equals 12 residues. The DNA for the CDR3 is TGTGCCAGCAGCTTGGGTACTACCTTGACGATCTTC. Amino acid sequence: CASSLGTTLTIF.

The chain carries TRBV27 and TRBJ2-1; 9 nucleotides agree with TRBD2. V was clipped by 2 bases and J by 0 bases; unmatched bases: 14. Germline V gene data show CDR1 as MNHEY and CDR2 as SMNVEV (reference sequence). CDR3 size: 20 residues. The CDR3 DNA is TGTGCCAGCAGTTTAGTTGAACTAGCGGGTAAAAAAAGCTCCTACAATGAGCAGTTCTTC. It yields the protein CASSLVELAGKKSSYNEQFF.

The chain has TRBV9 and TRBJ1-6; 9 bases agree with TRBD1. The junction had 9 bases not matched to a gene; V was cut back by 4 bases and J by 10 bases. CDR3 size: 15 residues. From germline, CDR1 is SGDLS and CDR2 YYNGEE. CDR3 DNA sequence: TGTGCCAGCAGCCGATCCGGGACAGGGATATCACCCCTCCACTTT. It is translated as CASSRSGTGISPLHF.